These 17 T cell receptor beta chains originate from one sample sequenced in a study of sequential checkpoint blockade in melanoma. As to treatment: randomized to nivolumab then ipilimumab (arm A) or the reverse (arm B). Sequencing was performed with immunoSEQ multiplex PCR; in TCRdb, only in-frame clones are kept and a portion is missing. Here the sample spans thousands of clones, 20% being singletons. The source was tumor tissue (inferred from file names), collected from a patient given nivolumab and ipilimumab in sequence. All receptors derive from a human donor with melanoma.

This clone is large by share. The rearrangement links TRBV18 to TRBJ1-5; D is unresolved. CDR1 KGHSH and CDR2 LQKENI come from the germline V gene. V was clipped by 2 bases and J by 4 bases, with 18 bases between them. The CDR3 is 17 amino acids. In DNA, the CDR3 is TGTGCCAGCTCACCATTTCCGACACGGCCGCCTAATCAGCCCCAGCATTTT. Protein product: CASSPFPTRPPNQPQHF.

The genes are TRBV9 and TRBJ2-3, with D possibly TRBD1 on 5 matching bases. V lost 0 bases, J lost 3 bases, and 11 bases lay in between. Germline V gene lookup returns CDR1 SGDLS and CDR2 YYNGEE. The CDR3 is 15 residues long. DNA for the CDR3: TGTGCCAGCAGCGTAGAGGGGTGGCGTACAGATACGCAGTATTTT. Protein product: CASSVEGWRTDTQYF. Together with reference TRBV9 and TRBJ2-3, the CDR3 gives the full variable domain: DSGVTQTPKHLITATGQRVTLRCSPRSGDLSVYWYQQSLDQGLQFLIQYYNGEERAKGNILERFSAQQFPDLHSELNLSSLELGDSALYFCASSVEGWRTDTQYFGPGTRLTVL.

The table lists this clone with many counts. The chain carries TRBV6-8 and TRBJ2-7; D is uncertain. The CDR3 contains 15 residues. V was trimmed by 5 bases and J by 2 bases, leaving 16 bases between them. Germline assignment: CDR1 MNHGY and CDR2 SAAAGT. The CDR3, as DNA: TGTGCCAGCAGTCGCACAATGGCCAATACCTACGAGCAGTACTTC. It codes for CASSRTMANTYEQYF.

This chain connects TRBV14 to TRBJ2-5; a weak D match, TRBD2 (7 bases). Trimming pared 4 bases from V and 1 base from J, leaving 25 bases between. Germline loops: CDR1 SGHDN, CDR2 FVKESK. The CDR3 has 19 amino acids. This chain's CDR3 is CASSRRWAHGGPLQETQYF. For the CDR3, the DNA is TGTGCCAGCAGCCGGCGGTGGGCTCACGGGGGGCCCCTCCAAGAGACCCAGTACTTC. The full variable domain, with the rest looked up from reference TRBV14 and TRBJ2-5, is EAGVTQFPSHSVIEKGQTVTLRCDPISGHDNLYWYRRVMGKEIKFLLHFVKESKQDESGMPNNRFLAERTGGTYSTLKVQPAELEDSGVYFCASSRRWAHGGPLQETQYFGPGTRLLVL.

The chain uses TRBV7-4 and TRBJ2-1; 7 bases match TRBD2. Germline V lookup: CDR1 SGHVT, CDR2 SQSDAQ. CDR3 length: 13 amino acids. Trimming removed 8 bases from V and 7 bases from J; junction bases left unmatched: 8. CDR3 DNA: TGTGCCAGCGAAGCGGGGATGAGGAATGAGCAGTTCTTC. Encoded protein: CASEAGMRNEQFF.

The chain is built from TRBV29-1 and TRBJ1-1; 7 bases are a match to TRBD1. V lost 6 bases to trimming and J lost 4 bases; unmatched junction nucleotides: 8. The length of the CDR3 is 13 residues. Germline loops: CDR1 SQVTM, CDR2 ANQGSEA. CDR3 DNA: TGCAGCGTCGATACAGGGGTTGGCACTGAAGCTTTCTTT. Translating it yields CSVDTGVGTEAFF. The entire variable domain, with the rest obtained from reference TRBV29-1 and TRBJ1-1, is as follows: SAVISQKPSRDICQRGTSLTIQCQVDSQVTMMFWYRQQPGQSLTLIATANQGSEATYESGFVIDKFPISRPNLTFSTLTVSNMSPEDSSIYLCSVDTGVGTEAFFGQGTRLTVV.

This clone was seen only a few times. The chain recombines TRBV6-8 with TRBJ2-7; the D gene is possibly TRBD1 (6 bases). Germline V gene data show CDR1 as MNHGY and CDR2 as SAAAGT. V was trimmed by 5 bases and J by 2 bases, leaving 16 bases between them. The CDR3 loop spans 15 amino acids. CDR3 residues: CASSEYTGTAYEQYF. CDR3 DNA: TGTGCCAGCAGTGAGTATACAGGGACCGCCTACGAGCAGTACTTC.

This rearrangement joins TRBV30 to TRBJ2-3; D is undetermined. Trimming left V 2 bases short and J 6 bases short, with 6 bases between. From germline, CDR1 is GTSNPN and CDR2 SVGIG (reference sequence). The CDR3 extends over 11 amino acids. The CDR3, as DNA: TGTGCCTGGAGTCTGGGGGATACGCAGTATTTT. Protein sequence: CAWSLGDTQYF.

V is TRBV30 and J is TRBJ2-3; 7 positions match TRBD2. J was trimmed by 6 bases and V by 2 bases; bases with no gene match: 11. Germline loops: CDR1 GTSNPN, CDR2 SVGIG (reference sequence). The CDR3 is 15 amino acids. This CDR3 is CAWSRLAAPGDTQYF. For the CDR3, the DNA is TGTGCCTGGAGTCGTCTAGCGGCCCCGGGTGATACGCAGTATTTT.

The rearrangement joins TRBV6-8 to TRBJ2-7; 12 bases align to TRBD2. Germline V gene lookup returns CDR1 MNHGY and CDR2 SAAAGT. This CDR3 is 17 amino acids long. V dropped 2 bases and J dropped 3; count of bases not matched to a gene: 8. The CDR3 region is CASSYGTSGPQHYEQYF. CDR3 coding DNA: TGTGCCAGCAGTTACGGGACTAGCGGGCCCCAACACTACGAGCAGTACTTC.

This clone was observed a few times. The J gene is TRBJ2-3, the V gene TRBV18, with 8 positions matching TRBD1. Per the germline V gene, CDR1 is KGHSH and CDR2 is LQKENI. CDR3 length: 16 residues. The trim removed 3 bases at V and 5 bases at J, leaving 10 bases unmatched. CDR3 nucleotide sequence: TGTGCCAGCTCACCTTCGAAAGGACAGGGATTAGATACGCAGTATTTT. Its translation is CASSPSKGQGLDTQYF.

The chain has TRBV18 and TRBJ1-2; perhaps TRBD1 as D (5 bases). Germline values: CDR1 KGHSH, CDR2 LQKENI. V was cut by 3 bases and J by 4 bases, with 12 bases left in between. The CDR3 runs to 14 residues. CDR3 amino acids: CASSPTDTAYGYTF. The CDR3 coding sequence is TGTGCCAGCTCACCTACGGACACGGCCTATGGCTACACCTTC.

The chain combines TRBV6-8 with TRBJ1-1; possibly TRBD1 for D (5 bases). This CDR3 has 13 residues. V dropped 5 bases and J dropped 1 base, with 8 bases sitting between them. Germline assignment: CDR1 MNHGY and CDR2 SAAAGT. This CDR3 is CASSPGGNTEAFF. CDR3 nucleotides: TGTGCCAGCAGTCCCGGGGGGAACACTGAAGCTTTCTTT.

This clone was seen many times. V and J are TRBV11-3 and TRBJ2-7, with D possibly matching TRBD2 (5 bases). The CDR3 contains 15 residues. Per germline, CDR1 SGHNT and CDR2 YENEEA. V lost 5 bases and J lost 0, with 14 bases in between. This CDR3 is CASSPVPGSSYEQYF. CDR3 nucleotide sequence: TGTGCCAGCAGCCCCGTCCCGGGGAGCTCCTACGAGCAGTACTTC.

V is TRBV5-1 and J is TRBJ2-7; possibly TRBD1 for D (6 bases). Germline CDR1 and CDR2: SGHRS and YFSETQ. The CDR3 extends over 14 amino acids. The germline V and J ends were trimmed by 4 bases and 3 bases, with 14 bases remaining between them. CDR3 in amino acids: CASSLKGDLYEQYF. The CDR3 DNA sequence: TGCGCCAGCAGCCTAAAGGGGGATCTCTACGAGCAGTACTTC.

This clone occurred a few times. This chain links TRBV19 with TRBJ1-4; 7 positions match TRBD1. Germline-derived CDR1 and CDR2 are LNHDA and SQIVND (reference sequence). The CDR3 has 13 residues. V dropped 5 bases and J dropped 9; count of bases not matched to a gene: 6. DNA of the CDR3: TGTGCCAGTAGTCTCGACAGGGAGAAAAAACTGTTTTTT. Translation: CASSLDREKKLFF.

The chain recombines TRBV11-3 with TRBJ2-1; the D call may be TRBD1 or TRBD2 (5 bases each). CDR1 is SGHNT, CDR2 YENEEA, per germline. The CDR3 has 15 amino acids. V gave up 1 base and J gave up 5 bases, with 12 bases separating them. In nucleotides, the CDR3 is TGTGCCAGCAGCTTAGGGGGGAATTTGGACAATGAGCAGTTCTTC. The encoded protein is CASSLGGNLDNEQFF.